The clone carrying this T cell receptor (beta chain) was recorded once. Its specificity is unknown. The CDR3 extends over 20 amino acids. Unmatched junction bases numbered 19, after V lost 0 bases and J lost 6 bases. Germline CDR1 is LGHNA and CDR2 is YSLEER. 13 Jbeta primers and 60 Vbeta primers were used for the PCR. Sequencing used immunoSEQ multiplex PCR; TCRdb keeps in-frame clones, though not all of them. The sample includes approximately 160,000 clones, about two thirds seen only once; the top ten take 4.5%. The data were obtained in a study of cytomegalovirus exposure and HLA in healthy donors. At the level of the study: Tens of millions of unique TCRs from HLA-typed donors made up an early data release.

The study, taken as a whole, reports: Over 150 TCR beta chains were listed as cytomegalovirus-associated. The classifier was said to identify cytomegalovirus status with high specificity and sensitivity. Earlier findings revealed that most TCR beta V segments proved productive either about 87% or about 30% of the time.

The chain links TRBV4-3 to TRBJ2-3; 9 nucleotides match TRBD2. The sequencing input was PBMCs. This TCR derives from a woman under 30 in good health and CMV-seropositive. CDR3: CASSQDLGSLTAGGFDTQYF. The CDR3 DNA follows: TGCGCCAGCAGCCAAGATTTGGGTAGTTTAACGGCGGGGGGGTTTGATACGCAGTATTTT.